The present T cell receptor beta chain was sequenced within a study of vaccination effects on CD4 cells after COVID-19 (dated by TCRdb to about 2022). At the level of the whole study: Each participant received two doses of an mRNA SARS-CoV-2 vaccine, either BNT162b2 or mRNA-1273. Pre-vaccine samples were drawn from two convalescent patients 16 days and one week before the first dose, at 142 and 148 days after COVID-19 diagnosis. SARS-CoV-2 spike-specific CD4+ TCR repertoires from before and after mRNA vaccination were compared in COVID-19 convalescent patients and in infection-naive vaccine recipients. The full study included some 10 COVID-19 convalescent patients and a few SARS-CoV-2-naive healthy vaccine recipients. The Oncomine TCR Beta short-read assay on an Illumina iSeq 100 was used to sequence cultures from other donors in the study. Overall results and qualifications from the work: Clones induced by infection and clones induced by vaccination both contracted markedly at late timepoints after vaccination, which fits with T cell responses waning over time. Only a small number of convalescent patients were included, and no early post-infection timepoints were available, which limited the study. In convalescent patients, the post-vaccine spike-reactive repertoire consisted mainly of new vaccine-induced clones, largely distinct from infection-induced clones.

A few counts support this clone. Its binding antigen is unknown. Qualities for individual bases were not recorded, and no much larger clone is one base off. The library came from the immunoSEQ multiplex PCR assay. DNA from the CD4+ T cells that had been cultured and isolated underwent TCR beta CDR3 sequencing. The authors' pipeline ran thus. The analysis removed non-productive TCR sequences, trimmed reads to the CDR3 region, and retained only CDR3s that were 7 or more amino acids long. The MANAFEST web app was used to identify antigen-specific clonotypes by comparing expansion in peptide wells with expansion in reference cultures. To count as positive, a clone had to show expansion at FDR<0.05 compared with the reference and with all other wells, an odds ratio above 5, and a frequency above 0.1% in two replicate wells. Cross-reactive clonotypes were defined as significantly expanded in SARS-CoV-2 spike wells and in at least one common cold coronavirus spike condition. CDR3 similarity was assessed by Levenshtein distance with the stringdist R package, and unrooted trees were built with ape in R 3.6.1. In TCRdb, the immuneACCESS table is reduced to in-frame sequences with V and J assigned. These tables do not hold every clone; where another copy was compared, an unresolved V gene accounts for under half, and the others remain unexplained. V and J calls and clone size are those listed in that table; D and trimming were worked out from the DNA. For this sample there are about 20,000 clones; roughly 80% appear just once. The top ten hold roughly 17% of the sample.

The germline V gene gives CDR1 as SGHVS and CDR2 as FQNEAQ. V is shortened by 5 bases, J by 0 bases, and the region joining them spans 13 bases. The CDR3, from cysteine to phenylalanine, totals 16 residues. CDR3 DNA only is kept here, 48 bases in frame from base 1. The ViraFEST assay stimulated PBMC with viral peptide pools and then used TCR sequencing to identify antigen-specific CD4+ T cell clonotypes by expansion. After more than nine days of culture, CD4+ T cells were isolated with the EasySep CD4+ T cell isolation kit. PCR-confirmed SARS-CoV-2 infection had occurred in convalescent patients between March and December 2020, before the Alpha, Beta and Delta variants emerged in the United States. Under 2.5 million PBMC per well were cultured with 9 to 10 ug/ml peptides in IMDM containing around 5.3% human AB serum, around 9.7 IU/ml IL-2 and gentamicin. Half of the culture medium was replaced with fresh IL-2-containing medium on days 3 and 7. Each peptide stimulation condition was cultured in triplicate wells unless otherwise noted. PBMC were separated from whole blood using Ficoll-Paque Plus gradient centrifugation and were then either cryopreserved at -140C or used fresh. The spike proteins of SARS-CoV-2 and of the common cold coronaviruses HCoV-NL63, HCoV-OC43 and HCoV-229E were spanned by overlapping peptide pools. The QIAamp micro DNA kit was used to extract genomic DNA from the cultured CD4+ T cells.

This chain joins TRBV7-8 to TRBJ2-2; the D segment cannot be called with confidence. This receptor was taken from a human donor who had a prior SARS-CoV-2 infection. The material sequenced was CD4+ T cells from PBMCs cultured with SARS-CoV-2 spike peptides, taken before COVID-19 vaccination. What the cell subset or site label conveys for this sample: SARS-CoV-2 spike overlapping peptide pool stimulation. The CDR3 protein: CASSPPRRSNTGELFF. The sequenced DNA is TGTGCCAGCAGCCCCCCCCGACGATCGAACACCGGGGAGCTGTTTTTT.